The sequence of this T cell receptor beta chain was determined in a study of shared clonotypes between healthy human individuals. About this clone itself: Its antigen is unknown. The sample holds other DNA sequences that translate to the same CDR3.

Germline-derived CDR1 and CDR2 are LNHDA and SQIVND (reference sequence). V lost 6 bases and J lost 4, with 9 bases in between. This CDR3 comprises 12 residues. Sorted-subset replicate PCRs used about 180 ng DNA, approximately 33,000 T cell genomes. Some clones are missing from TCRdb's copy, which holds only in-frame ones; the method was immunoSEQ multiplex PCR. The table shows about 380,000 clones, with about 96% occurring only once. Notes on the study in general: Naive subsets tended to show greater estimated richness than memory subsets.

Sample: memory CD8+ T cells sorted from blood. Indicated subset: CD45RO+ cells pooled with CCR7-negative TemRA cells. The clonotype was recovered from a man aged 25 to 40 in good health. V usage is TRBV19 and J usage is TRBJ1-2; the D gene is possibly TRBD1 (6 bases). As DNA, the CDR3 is TGTGCCAGTAGCAGGGGTACCTATGGCTACACCTTC. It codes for CASSRGTYGYTF. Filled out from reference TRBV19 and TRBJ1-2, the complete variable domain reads DGGITQSPKYLFRKEGQNVTLSCEQNLNHDAMYWYRQDPGQGLRLIYYSQIVNDFQKGDIAEGYSVSREKKESFPLTVTSAQKNPTAFYLCASSRGTYGYTFGSGTRLTVV.